The clone carrying this T cell receptor beta chain was detected only a few times. The data were taken from a study of control samples from healthy donors and cancer patients. TCRdb keeps only in-frame clones here, not all; method: immunoSEQ multiplex PCR. The table lists under 150,000 clones, roughly 86% of them singletons, with around 3% in the top ten. Germline V CDR1 and CDR2: MNHNS, SASEGT. The CDR3 extends over 15 amino acids. Losses at the gene ends were 2 bases for V and 4 bases for J; bases not matched to a gene: 7. This chain uses TRBV6-1 with TRBJ1-1; TRBD1 agrees at 7 bases. Source material: blood. This sequence originates from a man in his sixties in good health. This chain's CDR3 is CASSERTGLGTEAFF. CDR3 nucleotides: TGTGCCAGCAGTGAACGGACAGGACTGGGCACTGAAGCTTTCTTT.